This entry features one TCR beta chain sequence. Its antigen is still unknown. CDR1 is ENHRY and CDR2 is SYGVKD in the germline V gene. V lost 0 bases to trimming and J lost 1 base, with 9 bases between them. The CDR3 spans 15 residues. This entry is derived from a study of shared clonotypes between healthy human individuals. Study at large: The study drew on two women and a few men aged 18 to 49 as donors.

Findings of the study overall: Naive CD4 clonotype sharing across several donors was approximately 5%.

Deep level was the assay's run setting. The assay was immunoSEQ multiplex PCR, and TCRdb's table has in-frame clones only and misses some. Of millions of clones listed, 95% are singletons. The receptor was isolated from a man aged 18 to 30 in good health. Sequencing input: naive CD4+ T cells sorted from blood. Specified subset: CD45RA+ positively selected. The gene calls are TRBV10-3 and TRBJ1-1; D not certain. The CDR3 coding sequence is TGTGCCATCAGTGAGTCTTTTGGCGGGAACACTGAAGCTTTCTTT. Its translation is CAISESFGGNTEAFF.